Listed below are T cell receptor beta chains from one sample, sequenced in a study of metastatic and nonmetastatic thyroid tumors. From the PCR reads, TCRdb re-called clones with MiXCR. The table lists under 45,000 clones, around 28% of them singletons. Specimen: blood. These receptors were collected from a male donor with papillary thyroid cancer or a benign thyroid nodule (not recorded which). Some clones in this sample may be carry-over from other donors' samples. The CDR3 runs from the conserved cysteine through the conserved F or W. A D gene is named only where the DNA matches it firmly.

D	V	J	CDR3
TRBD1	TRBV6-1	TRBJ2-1	CATQGTPSYNEQFF
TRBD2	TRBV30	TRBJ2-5	CAWRPLAGVETQYF
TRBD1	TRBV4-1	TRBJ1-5	CASSHLQGAPQPQHF
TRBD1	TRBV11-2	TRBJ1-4	CASSLTQGSREKLFF
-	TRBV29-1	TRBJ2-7	CSALPYRESYEQYF
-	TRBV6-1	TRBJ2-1	CASRGLSGAYNEQFF
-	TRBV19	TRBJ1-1	CASSYGRANTEAFF
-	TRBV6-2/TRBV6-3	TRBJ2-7	CASSYSGVPSEQYF
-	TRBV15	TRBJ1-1	CALSRMGSEAFF
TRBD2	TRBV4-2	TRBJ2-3	CASSQVETSGRDTQYF
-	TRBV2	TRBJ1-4	CASSDGQSNEKLFF
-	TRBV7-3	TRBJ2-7	CASTVGYEQYF
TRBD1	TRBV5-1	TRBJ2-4	CASNPGGGNIQYF
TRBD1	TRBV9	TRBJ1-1	CASNRGGWTEAFF
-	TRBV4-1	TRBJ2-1	CASSQVGGSEQFF
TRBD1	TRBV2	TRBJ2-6	CARNPIPPGGRSGANVLTF
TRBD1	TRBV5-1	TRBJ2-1	CASSEDRVGEQFF
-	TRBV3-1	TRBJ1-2	CASSPLHVNYGYTF
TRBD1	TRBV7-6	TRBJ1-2	CASSLGRGDGYTF
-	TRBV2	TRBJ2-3	CASSNVAAGLKYTQYF
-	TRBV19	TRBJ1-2	CASSIHRDGYTF
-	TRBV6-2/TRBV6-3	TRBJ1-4	CAISDEKLSF
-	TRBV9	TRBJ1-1	CASSPIGGGMNTEAFF
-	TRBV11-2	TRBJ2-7	CASNKLDGGDYEQYF
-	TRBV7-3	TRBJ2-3	CASRWEVLSTDTQYF
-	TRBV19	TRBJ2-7	CASSVGQVGLYDQYF
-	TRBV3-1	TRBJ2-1	CASSNVGNEQFF
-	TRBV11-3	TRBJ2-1	CASSSGGGADEQFF
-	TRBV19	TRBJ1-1	CASSVRAPRNTEAFF
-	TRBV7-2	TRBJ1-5	CASSLSGVQPQHF
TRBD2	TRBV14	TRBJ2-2	CASSQALAGVTGELFF
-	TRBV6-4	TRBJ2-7	CASIGGRGAHEQYF
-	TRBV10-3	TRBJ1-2	CAISESIYRAVYTF
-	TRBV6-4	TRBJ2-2	CASSVTNTVELFF
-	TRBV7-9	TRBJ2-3	CASSFWTAADTQYF
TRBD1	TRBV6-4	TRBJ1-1	CASSDRQGATEAFF
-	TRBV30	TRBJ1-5	CAWAASNQPQHF
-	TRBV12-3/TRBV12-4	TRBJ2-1	CASSFESTGPYEQFF
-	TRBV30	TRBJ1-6	CAWRDSIFSSYNSPLHF